A single sample is the source of the 3 T cell receptor beta chains below, sequenced in a study of CD8 T cells in ankylosing spondylitis. TCRdb fed the 5' RACE reads into MiXCR, producing one record per CDR3 protein. The profile shows roughly 220,000 distinct CDR3 sequences, over 9.5% of them singletons. Source material: blood, either unsorted or a sorted T cell fraction (not recorded which). Receptors originate from a male donor with ankylosing spondylitis or in good health (not recorded which).

V usage is TRBV14 and J usage is TRBJ2-3; tentatively, D is TRBD2 (6 bases). Trimming removed 5 bases from V and 2 bases from J, with 14 bases in between. CDR1 SGHDN and CDR2 FVKESK come from the germline V gene. This CDR3 contains 15 residues. The CDR3 is CASSYIGGTTDTQYF. In DNA form, the CDR3 reads TGTGCCAGCAGCTATATCGGAGGGACCACAGATACGCAGTATTTT.

This clonotype was observed at least ten times. V usage is TRBV5-1 and J usage is TRBJ1-1; possibly TRBD1 for D (5 bases). Germline CDR1 SGHRS, CDR2 YFSETQ. V lost 4 bases and J 0 bases, leaving 7 bases between the germline ends. The CDR3 loop spans 13 amino acids. CDR3 nucleotide sequence: TGCGCCAGCAGCCCGGGACTGAACACTGAAGCTTTCTTT. As protein: CASSPGLNTEAFF. Full variable domain (remainder filled in from reference TRBV5-1 and TRBJ1-1): KAGVTQTPRYLIKTRGQQVTLSCSPISGHRSVSWYQQTPGQGLQFLFEYFSETQRNKGNFPGRFSGRQFSNSRSEMNVSTLELGDSALYLCASSPGLNTEAFFGQGTRLTVV.

This clonotype was seen a few times. The rearrangement joins TRBV5-1 to TRBJ2-1; no clear D gene. V was cut by 0 bases and J by 8 bases, with 12 bases left in between. Germline V gene lookup returns CDR1 SGHRS and CDR2 YFSETQ. CDR3 size: 14 residues. This chain's CDR3 is CASSLGVFVDEQFF. The CDR3 coding sequence is TGCGCCAGCAGCTTGGGGGTCTTCGTGGATGAGCAGTTCTTC.